This T cell receptor (beta chain) was sequenced during a study of Ad26.COV2.S vaccination and SARS-CoV-2 variants. The table came from immunoSEQ multiplex PCR; TCRdb's copy has only in-frame clones and leaves some out. Of around 400,000 clones listed, 75% to 90% were seen once; the top ten hold about 1.9%. Treatment meaning: about 20 received Ad26.COV2.S at low or high dose, single or two shots; 5 received placebo; per-sample allocation not given. Sample collection was performed on day 63 after the first vaccine or placebo injection. CDR1 is LNHDA, CDR2 SQIVND, per germline (reference sequence). V was cut by 1 base and J by 1 base, with 3 bases left in between. The CDR3 has 13 amino acids. This clone showed up just once.

This TCR was recovered from a person aged 18 to 59 who received the Ad26.COV2.S COVID-19 vaccine or a placebo. V and J are TRBV19 and TRBJ2-3; D gene unclear. Sequenced material: peripheral blood, taken in a trial of Ad26.COV2.S vaccine versus placebo. CDR3 bases: TGTGCCAGTAGTATAGGACGCACAGATACGCAGTATTTT. Translation: CASSIGRTDTQYF.